Included here is one T cell receptor (beta chain) sequence, with context. Its cognate antigen is unknown. Clones were read by immunoSEQ multiplex PCR, and TCRdb kept only the in-frame ones, dropping some. The sample lists 30,000 to 40,000 clones, roughly 70% occurring once. The data derive from a study of pediatric ulcerative colitis. Looking at the study overall: Over five patients showed pancolitis and two showed left-sided colitis. The study's findings and limits: Ulcerative colitis patients shared more blood-rectal clones than controls. Rectal pinch biopsies may have included blood-derived T cells, especially in patients with overt colitis.

V shed 3 bases and J shed 11 bases, with 11 bases lying between them. Germline CDR1 MDHEN, CDR2 SYDVKM. CDR3 length equals 11 residues. The rectum was sampled with one to two pinch biopsies at colonoscopy. Sequencing used gut tissue. The TCR comes from a boy between 10 and 17 years old with severe ulcerative colitis. The chain links TRBV28 to TRBJ2-7; D is unclear. The CDR3 nucleotides read TGTGCCAGCAGTTTCTCGAATGAGGAGTACTTC. Its protein is CASSFSNEEYF. Together with reference TRBV28 and TRBJ2-7, the CDR3 gives the full variable domain: DVKVTQSSRYLVKRTGEKVFLECVQDMDHENMFWYRQDPGLGLRLIYFSYDVKMKEKGDIPEGYSVSREKKERFSLILESASTNQTSMYLCASSFSNEEYFGPGTRLTVT.